The rows below give T cell receptor beta chains drawn from one sample of a study of T cell repertoires in cytomegalovirus infection. TCRdb re-analysed the reads in MiXCR, keeping a single row per CDR3 protein. The data hold under 800,000 distinct CDR3 sequences, with approximately 24% observed a single time. The sample was CD8+ T cells from PBMCs. Every receptor here comes from a human donor in good health (CMV status not recorded). Some clones in this sample may be carry-over from other donors' samples. The CDR3 runs from the conserved cysteine through the conserved F or W. A D gene is named only where the DNA matches it firmly. A clone size is listed for some rows: how often the clone was seen (once, few, many), or a class if it is expanded.

v_call: TRBV6-1; j_call: TRBJ2-1; clone_size: .; d_call: TRBD1; cdr3_nt: TGTGCCAGCAGTGAAGCCTTGACCGGGACAGGTCGTTACAATGAGCAGTTCTTC; cdr3_aa: CASSEALTGTGRYNEQFF
v_call: TRBV7-2; j_call: TRBJ1-2; clone_size: many; d_call: .; cdr3_nt: TGTGCCAGCAGCCCACATGAAGGGGCTGGGGATAACTATGGCTACACCTTC; cdr3_aa: CASSPHEGAGDNYGYTF
v_call: TRBV6-2/TRBV6-3; j_call: TRBJ1-5; clone_size: .; d_call: TRBD1; cdr3_nt: TGTGCCAGCAGTTCCGGTATCCGACAGGGGATTCAGCCCCAGCATTTT; cdr3_aa: CASSSGIRQGIQPQHF
v_call: TRBV19; j_call: TRBJ1-1; clone_size: many; d_call: TRBD1; cdr3_nt: TGTGCCAGTAGCCAAAGGATGGACAGGGAGAACACTGAAGCTTTCTTT; cdr3_aa: CASSQRMDRENTEAFF
v_call: TRBV6-6; j_call: TRBJ1-2; clone_size: .; d_call: TRBD1; cdr3_nt: TGTGCCAGCAGTTGGGAGACAGGGAATGGCTGCACCTTC; cdr3_aa: CASSWETGNGCTF
v_call: TRBV3-1; j_call: TRBJ1-2; clone_size: .; d_call: .; cdr3_nt: TGTGCCAGCAGCACCGGAAGTGGGGAGGAGTCCCACTTC; cdr3_aa: CASSTGSGEESHF
v_call: TRBV7-9; j_call: TRBJ2-5; clone_size: few; d_call: TRBD1; cdr3_nt: TGTGCCAGCAGCCCCCCCGAAGGGGACAGCAAGACCCAGTACTTC; cdr3_aa: CASSPPEGDSKTQYF
v_call: TRBV6-2/TRBV6-3; j_call: TRBJ1-2; clone_size: .; d_call: TRBD1; cdr3_nt: TGTGCCAGCAGCCAGACAGGGATTTATGGCTACACCTTC; cdr3_aa: CASSQTGIYGYTF
v_call: TRBV4-1; j_call: TRBJ2-7; clone_size: few; d_call: .; cdr3_nt: TGCGCCAGCAGCCAAGCCGCGTTCTACGAGCAGTACTTC; cdr3_aa: CASSQAAFYEQYF
v_call: TRBV6-5; j_call: TRBJ2-1; clone_size: many; d_call: .; cdr3_nt: TGTGCCAGCATCTCGTCCGGAAAGCAGTTCTTC; cdr3_aa: CASISSGKQFF
v_call: TRBV29-1; j_call: TRBJ2-3; clone_size: few; d_call: .; cdr3_nt: TGCAGCTTTGGGACTCTACCAGATACGCAGTATTTT; cdr3_aa: CSFGTLPDTQYF
v_call: TRBV29-1; j_call: TRBJ1-2; clone_size: few; d_call: .; cdr3_nt: TGCAGCGTTGACGAACTCCCTAACTATGGCTACACCTTC; cdr3_aa: CSVDELPNYGYTF
v_call: TRBV7-9; j_call: TRBJ2-5; clone_size: .; d_call: .; cdr3_nt: TGTGCCAGCAGCCCCCGAGACCGTCTGGGGGAGACCCAGTACTTC; cdr3_aa: CASSPRDRLGETQYF
v_call: TRBV28; j_call: TRBJ2-1; clone_size: few; d_call: TRBD2; cdr3_nt: TGTGCCACCAACGGGGGGGGGCCTGAGCAGTTCTTC; cdr3_aa: CATNGGGPEQFF
v_call: TRBV7-9; j_call: TRBJ1-1; clone_size: few; d_call: .; cdr3_nt: TGTGCCAGCAGCTCCTCTGGAGGGAGCTCCCATGAAGCTTTCTTT; cdr3_aa: CASSSSGGSSHEAFF
v_call: TRBV12-3/TRBV12-4; j_call: TRBJ2-5; clone_size: many; d_call: .; cdr3_nt: TGTGCCAGCAGCCCCCTGGCCCGAGAGACCCAGTACTTC; cdr3_aa: CASSPLARETQYF
v_call: TRBV14; j_call: TRBJ1-1; clone_size: .; d_call: .; cdr3_nt: TGTGCCAGCAGCCAGATTGACAGTCCCACTGAAGCTTTCTTT; cdr3_aa: CASSQIDSPTEAFF
v_call: TRBV7-2; j_call: TRBJ2-1; clone_size: many; d_call: TRBD2; cdr3_nt: TGTGCCAGCAGCGTAGCGGGGGGGAATTACAATGAGCAGTTCTTC; cdr3_aa: CASSVAGGNYNEQFF
v_call: TRBV29-1; j_call: TRBJ1-1; clone_size: many; d_call: .; cdr3_nt: TGCAGCGTTGCCCCGGGGCTGAACACTGAAGCTTTCTTT; cdr3_aa: CSVAPGLNTEAFF
v_call: TRBV29-1; j_call: TRBJ2-1; clone_size: once; d_call: .; cdr3_nt: TGCAGCGTTGGGAAGGAAGGGGGACTCTCCTACAATGAGCAGTTCTTC; cdr3_aa: CSVGKEGGLSYNEQFF
v_call: TRBV6-5; j_call: TRBJ2-1; clone_size: few; d_call: TRBD1; cdr3_nt: TGTGCCAGCAGATCGATTCCTACAGGGGGCTCCTACAATGAGCAGTTCTTC; cdr3_aa: CASRSIPTGGSYNEQFF
v_call: TRBV11-3; j_call: TRBJ2-1; clone_size: many; d_call: .; cdr3_nt: TGTGCCAGCAGCTTAACGGTTAGCTCCTACAATGAGCAGTTCTTC; cdr3_aa: CASSLTVSSYNEQFF
v_call: TRBV6-1; j_call: TRBJ2-1; clone_size: .; d_call: .; cdr3_nt: TGTGCCAGCTGCAAAAGGGGGGACAATGAGCAGTTCTTC; cdr3_aa: CASCKRGDNEQFF
v_call: TRBV25-1; j_call: TRBJ2-3; clone_size: .; d_call: .; cdr3_nt: TGTGCCAGCAGTGAGTACGGGGGCGGCACAGATACGCAGTATTTT; cdr3_aa: CASSEYGGGTDTQYF
v_call: TRBV7-9; j_call: TRBJ1-1; clone_size: few; d_call: TRBD1; cdr3_nt: TGTGCCAGCAGCGAAGGGACAGTAAGGGCTGAAGCTTTCTTT; cdr3_aa: CASSEGTVRAEAFF
v_call: TRBV7-6; j_call: TRBJ2-5; clone_size: many; d_call: .; cdr3_nt: TGTGCCAGCAGCTTGGATGCAAGGGACCCCCAAGAGACCCAGTACTTC; cdr3_aa: CASSLDARDPQETQYF
v_call: TRBV2; j_call: TRBJ2-5; clone_size: .; d_call: TRBD1; cdr3_nt: TGTGCCAGCATAGGGGGCCGGGAGACCCAGTACTTC; cdr3_aa: CASIGGRETQYF
v_call: TRBV29-1; j_call: TRBJ2-5; clone_size: few; d_call: .; cdr3_nt: TGCAGCGTGGCCGGGAGAGAGACCCAGTACTTC; cdr3_aa: CSVAGRETQYF
v_call: TRBV29-1; j_call: TRBJ2-3; clone_size: .; d_call: TRBD2; cdr3_nt: TGCAGCGTTGAAGGAGCGGGGGGCCCTGCAGATACGCAGTATTTT; cdr3_aa: CSVEGAGGPADTQYF
v_call: TRBV2; j_call: TRBJ1-1; clone_size: few; d_call: .; cdr3_nt: TGTGCCAGCACCAGCCGCCCTGAAGCTTTCTTT; cdr3_aa: CASTSRPEAFF
v_call: TRBV20-1; j_call: TRBJ2-1; clone_size: .; d_call: .; cdr3_nt: TGCAGTGCTAGAGATGAACTAGATAAATACAATGAGCAGTTCTTC; cdr3_aa: CSARDELDKYNEQFF
v_call: TRBV7-7; j_call: TRBJ2-5; clone_size: many; d_call: .; cdr3_nt: TGTGCTAGCAGCTTAGAGTGGGGAAGTGAGACCCAGTACTTC; cdr3_aa: CASSLEWGSETQYF
v_call: TRBV6-2/TRBV6-3; j_call: TRBJ1-1; clone_size: .; d_call: TRBD1; cdr3_nt: TGTGCCAGCAGTCAGGACAGGGCTTTCACTGAAGCTTTCTTT; cdr3_aa: CASSQDRAFTEAFF
v_call: TRBV29-1; j_call: TRBJ2-5; clone_size: .; d_call: .; cdr3_nt: TGCAGCGTGGAACAGGGATTTATGGAGACCCAGTACTTC; cdr3_aa: CSVEQGFMETQYF
v_call: TRBV7-2; j_call: TRBJ1-5; clone_size: many; d_call: .; cdr3_nt: TGTGCCAGCAGCTTAGGAGGGTTGGGCAATCAGCCCCAGCATTTT; cdr3_aa: CASSLGGLGNQPQHF
v_call: TRBV6-2/TRBV6-3; j_call: TRBJ2-3; clone_size: many; d_call: TRBD2; cdr3_nt: TGTGCCAGCAGTTACGGAGCGGGGGGGCCTCCAGATACGCAGTATTTT; cdr3_aa: CASSYGAGGPPDTQYF
v_call: TRBV29-1; j_call: TRBJ2-1; clone_size: .; d_call: .; cdr3_nt: TGCAGCGTTGAAGCTTGGGCGGGGCAAATAAGCAATGAGCAGTTCTTC; cdr3_aa: CSVEAWAGQISNEQFF
v_call: TRBV3-1; j_call: TRBJ2-1; clone_size: few; d_call: .; cdr3_nt: TGTGCCAGCAGCCTCCAAGATTACAATGAGCAGTTCTTC; cdr3_aa: CASSLQDYNEQFF
v_call: TRBV2; j_call: TRBJ2-1; clone_size: .; d_call: TRBD1; cdr3_nt: TGTGCCAGCAGTCCTACAGGGGGATACTACAATGAGCAGTTCTTC; cdr3_aa: CASSPTGGYYNEQFF
v_call: TRBV29-1; j_call: TRBJ2-1; clone_size: .; d_call: TRBD2; cdr3_nt: TGCAGCGTTGAAGGCAAGTTACTAGCGGGGAACTACAATGAGCAGTTCTTC; cdr3_aa: CSVEGKLLAGNYNEQFF
v_call: TRBV7-2; j_call: TRBJ2-7; clone_size: .; d_call: .; cdr3_nt: TGTGCCAGCAGCTTGGATTTAAGCTCCTACGAGCAGTACTTC; cdr3_aa: CASSLDLSSYEQYF
v_call: TRBV15; j_call: TRBJ2-1; clone_size: few; d_call: TRBD1; cdr3_nt: TGTGCCACCAGCACCAGGCCGGGACAGGGGCCCAATGAGCAGTTCTTC; cdr3_aa: CATSTRPGQGPNEQFF
v_call: TRBV28; j_call: TRBJ1-4; clone_size: .; d_call: .; cdr3_nt: TGTGCCAGCATTGGAGGGACAACTAATGAAAAACTGTTTTTT; cdr3_aa: CASIGGTTNEKLFF
v_call: TRBV6-6; j_call: TRBJ1-1; clone_size: many; d_call: TRBD1; cdr3_nt: TGTGCCAGCAGTTACTTGATGGGACAGGGTTGGATGAACACTGAAGCTTTCTTT; cdr3_aa: CASSYLMGQGWMNTEAFF
v_call: TRBV7-6; j_call: TRBJ1-1; clone_size: many; d_call: .; cdr3_nt: TGTGCCAGCAGCTTAGCGATAGGACAGAACACTGAAGCTTTCTTT; cdr3_aa: CASSLAIGQNTEAFF
v_call: TRBV19; j_call: TRBJ2-7; clone_size: .; d_call: .; cdr3_nt: TGTGCCGCCTCTAAGGGCTCGGGGGATTTCTACGAGCAGTACTTC; cdr3_aa: CAASKGSGDFYEQYF